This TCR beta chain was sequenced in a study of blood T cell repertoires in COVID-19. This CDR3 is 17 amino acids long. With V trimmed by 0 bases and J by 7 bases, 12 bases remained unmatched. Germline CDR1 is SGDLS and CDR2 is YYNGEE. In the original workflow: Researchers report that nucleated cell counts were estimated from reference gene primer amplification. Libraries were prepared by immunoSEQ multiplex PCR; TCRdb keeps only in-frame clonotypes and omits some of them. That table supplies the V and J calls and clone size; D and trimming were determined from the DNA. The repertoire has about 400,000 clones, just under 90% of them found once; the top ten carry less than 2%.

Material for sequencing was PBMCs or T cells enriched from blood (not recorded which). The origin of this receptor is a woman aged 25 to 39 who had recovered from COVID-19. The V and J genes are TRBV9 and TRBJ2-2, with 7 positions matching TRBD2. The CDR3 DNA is TGTGCCAGCAGCGTAGCAGTGACTAGCCGGTATGGCGGGGAGCTGTTTTTT. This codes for CASSVAVTSRYGGELFF.